This TCR beta chain was recorded in a study of human T cells and chemical hapten exposure. TCRdb used MiXCR to reprocess the RACE reads, holding one entry per CDR3 protein. The sample has about 80,000 distinct CDR3 sequences, about 14% seen once; the top ten hold roughly 4.8%. The time point was: pre-sensitization, week 0. Described treatment: therapeutic diphenylcyclopropenone sensitization with weekly scalp DPC. Blood draws came before every patch-test application. From whole blood left unfractionated, total RNA was extracted. Per germline, CDR1 SNHLY and CDR2 FYNNEI. CDR3 length: 15 amino acids. Trimming pared 10 bases from V and 7 bases from J, leaving 23 bases between.

The gene calls are TRBV2 and TRBJ1-5, with D perhaps TRBD1 (6 bases). This material consisted of whole blood, taken in connection with sensitization to the hapten diphenylcyclopropenone (DPC). The clonotype comes from a woman aged 45-60 years with alopecia areata. Some clones in this sample may be carry-over from other donors' samples. CDR3 amino acids: CATGGRAGVNQPQHF. The CDR3 coding sequence is TGTGCCACCGGAGGTCGGGCAGGGGTTAACCAGCCCCAGCATTTT.